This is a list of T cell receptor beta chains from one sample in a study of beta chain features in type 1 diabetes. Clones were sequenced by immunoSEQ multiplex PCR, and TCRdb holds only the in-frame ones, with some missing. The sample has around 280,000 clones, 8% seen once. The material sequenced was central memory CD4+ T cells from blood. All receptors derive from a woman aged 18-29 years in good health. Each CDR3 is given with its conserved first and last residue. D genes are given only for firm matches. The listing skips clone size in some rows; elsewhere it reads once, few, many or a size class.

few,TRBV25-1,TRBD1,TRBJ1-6,CASSLPGQLNSPLHF,TGTGCCAGCTCCCTCCCGGGACAGCTGAATTCACCCCTCCACTTT
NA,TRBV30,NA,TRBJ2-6,CAWSGGGANVLTF,TGTGCCTGGAGCGGAGGTGGGGCCAACGTCCTGACTTTC
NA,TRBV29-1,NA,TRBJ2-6,CSGARAGANVLTF,TGCAGCGGGGCTCGAGCTGGGGCCAACGTCCTGACTTTC
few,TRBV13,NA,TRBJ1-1,CASSLVMGTLFQDTEAFF,TGTGCCAGCAGCTTAGTTATGGGGACCCTATTCCAGGACACTGAAGCTTTCTTT
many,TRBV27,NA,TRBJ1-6,CASSLLLGGSSYNSPLHF,TGTGCCAGCAGTTTATTGCTAGGAGGGAGCTCCTATAATTCACCCCTCCACTTT
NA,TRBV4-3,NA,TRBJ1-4,CASSQGIGNEKLFF,TGCGCCAGCAGCCAGGGTATCGGTAATGAAAAACTGTTTTTT
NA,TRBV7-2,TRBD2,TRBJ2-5,CASSLAGIVGGETQYF,TGTGCCAGCAGTCTAGCGGGTATCGTGGGTGGAGAGACCCAGTACTTC
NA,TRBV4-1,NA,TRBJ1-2,CASSQADRRYGYTF,TGCGCCAGCAGCCAAGCTGACAGGCGCTATGGCTACACCTTC
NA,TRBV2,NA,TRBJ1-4,CASRTSVSKLFF,TGTGCCAGCAGGACGTCAGTTTCAAAACTGTTTTTT
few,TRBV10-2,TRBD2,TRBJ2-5,CASSLDSGLQETQYF,TGCGCCAGCAGTCTCGATAGCGGGCTACAAGAGACCCAGTACTTC
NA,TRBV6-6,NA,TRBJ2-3,CASRTGQPRGDTQYF,TGTGCCAGCAGGACAGGTCAACCTCGAGGAGATACGCAGTATTTT
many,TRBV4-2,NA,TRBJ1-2,CASSQDFRGAYGYTF,TGTGCCAGCAGCCAAGATTTCAGGGGAGCCTATGGCTACACCTTC
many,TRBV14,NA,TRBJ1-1,CASSQRYRPNTEAFF,TGTGCCAGCAGCCAAAGGTACAGGCCGAACACTGAAGCTTTCTTT
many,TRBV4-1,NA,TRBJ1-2,CASRGLLANYGYTF,TGCGCCAGCAGGGGGCTATTGGCTAACTATGGCTACACCTTC
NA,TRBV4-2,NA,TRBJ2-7,CASSQDPLSSYEQYF,TGTGCCAGCAGCCAAGACCCATTAAGCTCCTACGAGCAGTACTTC
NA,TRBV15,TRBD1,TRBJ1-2,CATRLTGVGGYTF,TGTGCCACCCGACTGACAGGGGTGGGTGGCTACACCTTC
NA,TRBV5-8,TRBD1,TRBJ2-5,CASSLTGEETQYF,TGTGCCAGCAGCTTAACAGGGGAAGAGACCCAGTACTTC
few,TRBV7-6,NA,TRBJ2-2,CASSLAPTGNTGELFF,TGTGCCAGCAGCTTAGCGCCGACAGGGAACACCGGGGAGCTGTTTTTT
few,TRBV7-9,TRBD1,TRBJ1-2,CASSLGQESYTF,TGTGCCAGCAGCTTGGGACAGGAGAGCTACACCTTC